A single sample is the source of the 12 T cell receptor beta chains below, sequenced in a study of cytomegalovirus exposure and HLA in healthy donors. Produced via immunoSEQ multiplex PCR; TCRdb's table is partial and in-frame only. The sample lists approximately 97,000 clones; about 94% were seen once. What was sequenced was PBMCs. These receptors came from a woman between 25 and 40 years old in good health and CMV-seropositive.

The chain uses TRBV5-1 and TRBJ2-5; 9 nucleotides align to TRBD1. Trimming at V came to 6 bases and at J to 4 bases, leaving 13 bases not matched to a gene. Germline V gene data show CDR1 as SGHRS and CDR2 as YFSETQ. This CDR3 comprises 16 residues. The CDR3 nucleotides read TGCGCCAGCACACGACAGGGGGGTGCCTCGGGAGAGACCCAGTACTTC. Its protein is CASTRQGGASGETQYF.

The DNA of the CDR3 is TGTGCCATCAGCGTCTCTGGACAGGGAAGTTCCTACGAGCAGTACTTC. Its translation is CAISVSGQGSSYEQYF. The chain recombines TRBV10-3 with TRBJ2-7, with 8 bases fitting TRBD1. This CDR3 contains 16 residues. Looked up from germline, CDR1 is ENHRY and CDR2 is SYGVKD. The V segment lost 6 bases and the J segment 1 base; nucleotides outside the gene matches: 11.

This chain joins TRBV7-2 and TRBJ2-3; perhaps TRBD2 as D (5 bases). CDR1 SGHTA and CDR2 FQGNSA come from the germline V gene. Trimming pared 4 bases from V and 4 bases from J, leaving 24 bases between. The CDR3 extends over 18 amino acids. The CDR3 DNA follows: TGTGCCAGCAGCTCCTTACCCCTCCCTTCGGGAAGGGCAGATACGCAGTATTTT. It specifies CASSSLPLPSGRADTQYF.

This chain connects TRBV19 to TRBJ1-5, with 7 bases that match TRBD1. This CDR3 spans 15 amino acids. V trimming: 4 bases; J trimming: 4 bases; junction bases outside the gene matches: 7. Germline V CDR1 and CDR2: LNHDA, SQIVND (reference sequence). The CDR3 loop reads CASSTTGMGNQPQHF. As DNA, the CDR3 is TGTGCCAGTAGTACGACAGGGATGGGAAATCAGCCCCAGCATTTT.

This chain joins TRBV6-1 and TRBJ2-7; 7 bases fit TRBD1. After removal of 2 bases from V and 2 bases from J, the junction contained 9 bases not matched to a gene. The CDR3 is 16 residues long. Germline values: CDR1 MNHNS, CDR2 SASEGT. The CDR3 loop is CASSEPYEGAAYEQYF. In DNA form, the CDR3 reads TGTGCCAGCAGTGAACCCTATGAGGGGGCTGCCTACGAGCAGTACTTC.

Written as DNA, the CDR3 is TGCGCCAGCGCCCCATGGACCGAGGGCTACGAGCAGTACTTC. This codes for CASAPWTEGYEQYF. This chain joins TRBV5-1 and TRBJ2-7, with a possible D match to TRBD2 (5 bases). Germline assignment: CDR1 SGHRS and CDR2 YFSETQ. CDR3 length: 14 residues. V was shortened by 7 bases and J by 3 bases, with 17 bases between the two germline ends.

The J gene is TRBJ2-5, the V gene TRBV5-1, with TRBD2 as a possible D gene (6 bases). This CDR3 spans 14 amino acids. V was shortened by 4 bases and J by 2 bases, with 12 bases between the two germline ends. CDR1 is SGHRS and CDR2 is YFSETQ in the germline V gene. DNA of the CDR3: TGCGCCAGCAGCCGCATAGCGGAGCAAGAGACCCAGTACTTC. Translated: CASSRIAEQETQYF.

The V gene is TRBV7-8, the J gene TRBJ1-1; TRBD1 agrees at 7 bases. Losses at the gene ends were 5 bases for V and 10 bases for J; bases not matched to a gene: 10. The germline V gene has CDR1 SGHVS and CDR2 FQNEAQ. The CDR3 is made up of 13 amino acids. In DNA, the CDR3 is TGTGCCAGCAGCCTAGGGGTTGACAGGGTAGCTTTCTTT. Amino acid sequence: CASSLGVDRVAFF.

The J gene is TRBJ1-1, the V gene TRBV13; 8 bases are a match to TRBD1. J was trimmed by 1 base and V by 7 bases; bases with no gene match: 5. CDR3 length: 14 amino acids. Germline V gives CDR1 PRHDT, CDR2 FYEKMQ (reference sequence). CDR3 DNA: TGTGCCAGCACCACCGGACAGGGGAACACTGAAGCTTTCTTT. This gives the protein CASTTGQGNTEAFF.

Details on this clone: Other DNA sequences in this sample translate to the same CDR3. V usage is TRBV6-5 and J usage is TRBJ2-1; D call uncertain. Per germline, CDR1 MNHEY and CDR2 SVGAGI. The V end lost 4 bases, the J end lost 0 bases, and 10 bases lay between the germline ends. CDR3 length: 15 amino acids. The CDR3 reads CASSLTRSSYNEQFF. The CDR3, as DNA: TGTGCCAGCAGTTTGACTCGGAGCTCCTACAATGAGCAGTTCTTC.

The chain couples TRBV7-3 to TRBJ2-3; 11 bases match TRBD1. Germline V gene data show CDR1 as SGHTA and CDR2 as FQGTGA. CDR3 length: 17 residues. Losses at the gene ends were 4 bases for V and 7 bases for J; bases not matched to a gene: 13. This CDR3 reads CASSSGTGGNIGYTQYF. The DNA for the CDR3 is TGTGCCAGCAGCTCCGGGACAGGGGGAAATATCGGGTATACGCAGTATTTT.

This clone was detected only once. This chain links TRBV28 with TRBJ2-3; unclear D gene. Germline lookup yields CDR1 MDHEN and CDR2 SYDVKM. The CDR3 extends over 12 amino acids. With 7 bases removed from V and 6 bases from J, the gap between germline ends came to 11 bases. The CDR3 sequence is CASKSWADTQYF. The CDR3 region has the DNA TGTGCCAGCAAATCCTGGGCTGATACGCAGTATTTT.